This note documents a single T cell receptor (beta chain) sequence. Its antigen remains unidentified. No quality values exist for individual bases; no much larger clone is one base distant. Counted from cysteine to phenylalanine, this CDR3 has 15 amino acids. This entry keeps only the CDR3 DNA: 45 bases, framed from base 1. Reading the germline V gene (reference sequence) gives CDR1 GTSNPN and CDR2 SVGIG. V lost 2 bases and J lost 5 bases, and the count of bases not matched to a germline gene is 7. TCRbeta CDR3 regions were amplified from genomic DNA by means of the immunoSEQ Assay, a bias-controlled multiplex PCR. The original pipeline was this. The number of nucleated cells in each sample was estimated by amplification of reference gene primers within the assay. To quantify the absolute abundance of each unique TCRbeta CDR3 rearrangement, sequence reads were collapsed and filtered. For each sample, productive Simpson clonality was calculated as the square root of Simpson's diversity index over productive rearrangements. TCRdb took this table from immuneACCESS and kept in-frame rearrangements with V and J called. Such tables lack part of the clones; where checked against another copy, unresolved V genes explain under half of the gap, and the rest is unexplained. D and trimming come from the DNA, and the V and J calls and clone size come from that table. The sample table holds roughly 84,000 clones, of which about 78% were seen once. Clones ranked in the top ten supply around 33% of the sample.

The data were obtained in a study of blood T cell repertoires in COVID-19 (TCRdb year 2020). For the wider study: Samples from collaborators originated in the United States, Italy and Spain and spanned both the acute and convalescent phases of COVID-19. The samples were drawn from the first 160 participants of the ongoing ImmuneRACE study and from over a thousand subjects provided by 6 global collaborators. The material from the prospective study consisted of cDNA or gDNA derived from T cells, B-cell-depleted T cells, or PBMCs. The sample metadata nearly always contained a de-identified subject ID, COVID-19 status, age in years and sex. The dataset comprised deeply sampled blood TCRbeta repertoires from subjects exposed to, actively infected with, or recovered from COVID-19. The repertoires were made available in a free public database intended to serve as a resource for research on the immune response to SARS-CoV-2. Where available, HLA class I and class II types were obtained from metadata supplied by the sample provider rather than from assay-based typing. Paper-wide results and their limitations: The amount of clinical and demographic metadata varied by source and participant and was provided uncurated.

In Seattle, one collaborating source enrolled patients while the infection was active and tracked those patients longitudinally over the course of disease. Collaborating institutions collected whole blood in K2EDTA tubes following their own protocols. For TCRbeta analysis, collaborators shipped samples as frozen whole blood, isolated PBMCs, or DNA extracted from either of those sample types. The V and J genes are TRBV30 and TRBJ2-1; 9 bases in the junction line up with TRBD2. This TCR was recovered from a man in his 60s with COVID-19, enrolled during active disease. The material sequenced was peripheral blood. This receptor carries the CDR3 CAWSHFGTSNNEQFF. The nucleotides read TGTGCCTGGAGTCATTTCGGGACTAGCAACAATGAGCAGTTCTTC. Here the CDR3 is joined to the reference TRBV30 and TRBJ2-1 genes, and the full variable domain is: SQTIHQWPATLVQPVGSPLSLECTVEGTSNPNLYWYRQAAGRGLQLLFYSVGIGQISSEVPQNLSASRPQDRQFILSSKKLLLSDSGFYLCAWSHFGTSNNEQFFGPGTRLTVL.